This entry concerns a single TCR beta chain. These data belong to a study of cytomegalovirus exposure and HLA in healthy donors. Study in general: In an earlier analysis, around 100 million unique TCR beta sequences were found from some 200 million T cells. HLA-typed donors contributed 65 million to 95 million unique TCRs, which were held in an early data release.

Amplification used 60 Vbeta primers and 13 Jbeta primers. The protocol was immunoSEQ multiplex PCR, while the TCRdb copy is restricted to in-frame clones and leaves out a portion. This table has under 200,000 clones, approximately 70% appearing once. The length of the CDR3 is 16 residues. The ends were cut back, 1 base at V and 0 bases at J, with 13 bases in the middle. Germline V gene lookup returns CDR1 SGHTA and CDR2 FQGTGA. The rearrangement links TRBV7-3 to TRBJ2-7; perhaps TRBD1 as D (5 bases). This sequence was found in a woman aged 18-29 years in good health and CMV-seropositive. The sequenced sample consisted of PBMCs. CDR3 coding DNA: TGTGCCAGCAGCTTAATCCGGACACACAACTCCTACGAGCAGTACTTC. Protein sequence: CASSLIRTHNSYEQYF.